The 18 T cell receptor beta chains below were found in one sample sequenced in a study of blood T cell repertoires in COVID-19. Sequenced by immunoSEQ multiplex PCR; TCRdb stores in-frame clones only, minus some. The repertoire holds about 98,000 clones, with 81% as singletons. Sequenced material: peripheral blood. Source of these receptors: a man in his sixties with acute or convalescent COVID-19.

The chain carries TRBV6-5 and TRBJ2-5; 7 bases align to TRBD1. The CDR3 is 16 residues long. The germline CDR1 and CDR2 sequences are MNHEY and SVGAGI. Trimming at V came to 4 bases and at J to 2 bases, leaving 10 bases not matched to a gene. The chain's CDR3 is CASSSLQGPQQETQYF. CDR3 nucleotides: TGTGCCAGCAGTTCTTTACAGGGGCCCCAACAAGAGACCCAGTACTTC.

This chain joins TRBV3-1 (or the pseudogene TRBV3-2) and TRBJ2-4; 11 bases map to TRBD2. With V trimmed by 3 bases and J by 0 bases, 1 base remained unmatched. Germline V gene sequence: CDR1 LGHDT, CDR2 YNNKEL (reference sequence). The CDR3 is made up of 16 amino acids. The CDR3 here is CASSQGLAVAKNIQYF. The CDR3 DNA is TGTGCCAGCAGCCAGGGACTAGCGGTAGCCAAAAACATTCAGTACTTC.

The CDR3 loop is CASGLEPPGTANTEAFF. In DNA form, the CDR3 reads TGTGCTAGTGGTTTGGAGCCACCCGGGACAGCGAACACTGAAGCTTTCTTT. The V and J genes are TRBV12-5 and TRBJ1-1; TRBD1 matches at 7 bases. J gave up 1 base and V 1 base, and 9 bases lay outside the gene matches. CDR3 length equals 17 residues. Germline values: CDR1 LGHNT, CDR2 FRNRAP. Looking up the rest from reference TRBV12-5 and TRBJ1-1 gives the full variable domain: DARVTQTPRHKVTEMGQEVTMRCQPILGHNTVFWYRQTMMQGLELLAYFRNRAPLDDSGMPKDRFSAEMPDATLATLKIQPSEPRDSAVYFCASGLEPPGTANTEAFFGQGTRLTVV.

The CDR3 region has the DNA TGTGCCAGCAGCGACAGGGGGCAAGTCGGCTACACCTTC. Translation: CASSDRGQVGYTF. The chain recombines TRBV2 with TRBJ1-2; 10 nucleotides agree with TRBD1. Germline CDR1 reads SNHLY; CDR2 reads FYNNEI. With V trimmed by 6 bases and J by 8 bases, 6 bases remained unmatched. This CDR3 has 13 residues.

The chain employs TRBV4-1 and TRBJ1-2; 8 nucleotides agree with TRBD1. Trimming cost V 5 bases and J 8 bases; bases outside gene matches: 16. The germline V gene encodes CDR1 MGHRA and CDR2 YSYEKL. CDR3 length: 16 residues. The CDR3 nucleotides are TGCGCCAGCAGCTACCCGGGACAGGCGATCATGGAGGGCTACACCTTC. Its translation: CASSYPGQAIMEGYTF.

This clone has only a few counts. This rearrangement joins TRBV5-6 to TRBJ2-7; D is unclear. The V end was cut by 3 bases, the J end by 4 bases, with 8 bases between. The CDR3 sequence is 12 residues long. Germline-derived CDR1 and CDR2 are SGHDT and YYEEEE. As DNA, the CDR3 is TGTGCCAGCAGCTCCGACGGGTACGAGCAGTACGTC. Protein sequence: CASSSDGYEQYV.

The chain combines TRBV18 with TRBJ1-1, with 10 bases identical to TRBD1. CDR1 KGHSH and CDR2 LQKENI come from the germline V gene. The junction had 5 bases not matched to a gene; V was cut back by 2 bases and J by 5 bases. CDR3 length: 15 residues. The CDR3 DNA reads TGTGCCAGCTCACCATCCACGGACAGGGGGACTGAAGCTTTCTTT. It encodes CASSPSTDRGTEAFF.

This chain connects TRBV20-1 to TRBJ2-1; D not resolved. The V end lost 5 bases, the J end lost 8 bases, and 10 bases lay between the germline ends. CDR1 is DFQATT, CDR2 SNEGSKA, per germline (reference sequence). This CDR3 comprises 11 residues. The CDR3 is CSAVRNYEQFF. For the CDR3, the DNA is TGCAGTGCTGTCAGAAATTATGAGCAGTTCTTC.

This rearrangement joins TRBV30 to TRBJ1-3, with TRBD1 as a possible D gene (5 bases). V dropped 1 base and J dropped 0 bases, with 13 bases sitting between them. The CDR3 is 16 residues long. From germline, CDR1 is GTSNPN and CDR2 SVGIG (reference sequence). In nucleotides, the CDR3 is TGTGCCTGGAGTGCCGGGGGAGGCGTCTCTGGAAACACCATATATTTT. This encodes CAWSAGGGVSGNTIYF.

This chain joins TRBV7-9 and TRBJ1-6, with a possible D match to TRBD1 (6 bases). This CDR3 is 12 amino acids long. Germline V gene sequence: CDR1 SEHNR, CDR2 FQNEAQ (reference sequence). Trimming pared 1 base from V and 11 bases from J, leaving 6 bases between. This chain's CDR3 is CASSLEGAPLHF. In DNA form, the CDR3 reads TGTGCCAGCAGCTTAGAGGGGGCACCCCTCCACTTT.

The chain links TRBV27 to TRBJ1-2; D perhaps matches TRBD1 (5 bases). There are 15 residues in the CDR3. The germline V gene has CDR1 MNHEY and CDR2 SMNVEV (reference sequence). V was shortened by 8 bases and J by 7 bases, with 23 bases between the two germline ends. In DNA form, the CDR3 reads TGTGCCAGCTCAACCCCGGGACTCAGAACGTTTGGCTACACCTTC. Protein: CASSTPGLRTFGYTF.

The V call is TRBV6-5, the J call TRBJ1-1, with TRBD1 identical over 7 bases. CDR1 is MNHEY, CDR2 SVGAGI, per germline. Losses at the gene ends were 5 bases for V and 5 bases for J; bases not matched to a gene: 8. This CDR3 is built from 14 residues. The CDR3 sequence: CASSKAARGTEAFF. The CDR3 DNA sequence: TGTGCCAGCAGTAAGGCAGCCAGGGGGACTGAAGCTTTCTTT.

The chain joins TRBV5-4 to TRBJ2-1; tentatively, D is TRBD2 (6 bases). Deletions cut 5 bases from V and 0 bases from J, with 12 bases between. The CDR3 is made up of 15 amino acids. Germline V gene sequence: CDR1 SGHNT, CDR2 YYREEE (reference sequence). CDR3 nucleotides: TGTGCCAGCAGTCCTGGGGGGAGCTCCTACAATGAGCAGTTCTTC. Its protein product is CASSPGGSSYNEQFF.

The chain carries TRBV11-2 and TRBJ2-7; maybe TRBD2 (5 bases). Trimming removed 6 bases at V and 4 bases at J, with 10 bases between. CDR1 and CDR2 from the germline V gene are SGHAT and FQNNGV. The CDR3 runs 12 residues. The CDR3 here is CASSWTGYEQYV. CDR3 bases: TGTGCCAGCAGTTGGACGGGATACGAGCAGTACGTC.

In its sample, this clone was seen a few times. This rearrangement joins TRBV3-1 (or the pseudogene TRBV3-2) to TRBJ1-1; 7 nucleotides match TRBD1. The germline V gene encodes CDR1 LGHDT and CDR2 YNNKEL (reference sequence). The CDR3 length is 14 residues. Trimming at V came to 2 bases and at J to 5 bases, leaving 5 bases not matched to a gene. The CDR3 DNA sequence: TGTGCCAGCAGCCAATCGCAGGGGGGTACTGAAGCTTTCTTT. It encodes CASSQSQGGTEAFF.

The CDR3 reads CASSSQGDTEAFF. The CDR3 nucleotides read TGTGCCAGCAGTTCTCAGGGTGACACTGAAGCTTTCTTT. J is TRBJ1-1 and V is TRBV6-5; TRBD1 is a possible D gene (5 bases). The CDR3 length is 13 residues. Per germline, CDR1 MNHEY and CDR2 SVGAGI. Trimming shortened V by 4 bases and J by 3 bases, and 9 bases separated the two germline ends.

The rearrangement joins TRBV5-4 to TRBJ2-3; TRBD2 aligns across 8 bases. Germline loops: CDR1 SGHNT, CDR2 YYREEE (reference sequence). The CDR3 length is 17 residues. V lost 4 bases to trimming and J lost 2 bases; unmatched junction nucleotides: 12. CDR3 sequence reads: CASSPGGTSGSTDTQYF. In nucleotides, the CDR3 is TGTGCCAGCAGCCCTGGGGGTACTAGCGGCTCCACAGATACGCAGTATTTT.

A single count supports this clone. This chain joins TRBV6-5 and TRBJ1-3, with D perhaps TRBD1 (5 bases). This CDR3 comprises 14 residues. Between the trimmed V and J ends, which lost 4 bases and 2 bases, there was a span of 9 bases. Germline V gives CDR1 MNHEY, CDR2 SVGAGI. The CDR3 loop reads CASSFQGAGNTIYF. The CDR3 nucleotides are TGTGCCAGCAGTTTTCAGGGTGCTGGAAACACCATATATTTT.